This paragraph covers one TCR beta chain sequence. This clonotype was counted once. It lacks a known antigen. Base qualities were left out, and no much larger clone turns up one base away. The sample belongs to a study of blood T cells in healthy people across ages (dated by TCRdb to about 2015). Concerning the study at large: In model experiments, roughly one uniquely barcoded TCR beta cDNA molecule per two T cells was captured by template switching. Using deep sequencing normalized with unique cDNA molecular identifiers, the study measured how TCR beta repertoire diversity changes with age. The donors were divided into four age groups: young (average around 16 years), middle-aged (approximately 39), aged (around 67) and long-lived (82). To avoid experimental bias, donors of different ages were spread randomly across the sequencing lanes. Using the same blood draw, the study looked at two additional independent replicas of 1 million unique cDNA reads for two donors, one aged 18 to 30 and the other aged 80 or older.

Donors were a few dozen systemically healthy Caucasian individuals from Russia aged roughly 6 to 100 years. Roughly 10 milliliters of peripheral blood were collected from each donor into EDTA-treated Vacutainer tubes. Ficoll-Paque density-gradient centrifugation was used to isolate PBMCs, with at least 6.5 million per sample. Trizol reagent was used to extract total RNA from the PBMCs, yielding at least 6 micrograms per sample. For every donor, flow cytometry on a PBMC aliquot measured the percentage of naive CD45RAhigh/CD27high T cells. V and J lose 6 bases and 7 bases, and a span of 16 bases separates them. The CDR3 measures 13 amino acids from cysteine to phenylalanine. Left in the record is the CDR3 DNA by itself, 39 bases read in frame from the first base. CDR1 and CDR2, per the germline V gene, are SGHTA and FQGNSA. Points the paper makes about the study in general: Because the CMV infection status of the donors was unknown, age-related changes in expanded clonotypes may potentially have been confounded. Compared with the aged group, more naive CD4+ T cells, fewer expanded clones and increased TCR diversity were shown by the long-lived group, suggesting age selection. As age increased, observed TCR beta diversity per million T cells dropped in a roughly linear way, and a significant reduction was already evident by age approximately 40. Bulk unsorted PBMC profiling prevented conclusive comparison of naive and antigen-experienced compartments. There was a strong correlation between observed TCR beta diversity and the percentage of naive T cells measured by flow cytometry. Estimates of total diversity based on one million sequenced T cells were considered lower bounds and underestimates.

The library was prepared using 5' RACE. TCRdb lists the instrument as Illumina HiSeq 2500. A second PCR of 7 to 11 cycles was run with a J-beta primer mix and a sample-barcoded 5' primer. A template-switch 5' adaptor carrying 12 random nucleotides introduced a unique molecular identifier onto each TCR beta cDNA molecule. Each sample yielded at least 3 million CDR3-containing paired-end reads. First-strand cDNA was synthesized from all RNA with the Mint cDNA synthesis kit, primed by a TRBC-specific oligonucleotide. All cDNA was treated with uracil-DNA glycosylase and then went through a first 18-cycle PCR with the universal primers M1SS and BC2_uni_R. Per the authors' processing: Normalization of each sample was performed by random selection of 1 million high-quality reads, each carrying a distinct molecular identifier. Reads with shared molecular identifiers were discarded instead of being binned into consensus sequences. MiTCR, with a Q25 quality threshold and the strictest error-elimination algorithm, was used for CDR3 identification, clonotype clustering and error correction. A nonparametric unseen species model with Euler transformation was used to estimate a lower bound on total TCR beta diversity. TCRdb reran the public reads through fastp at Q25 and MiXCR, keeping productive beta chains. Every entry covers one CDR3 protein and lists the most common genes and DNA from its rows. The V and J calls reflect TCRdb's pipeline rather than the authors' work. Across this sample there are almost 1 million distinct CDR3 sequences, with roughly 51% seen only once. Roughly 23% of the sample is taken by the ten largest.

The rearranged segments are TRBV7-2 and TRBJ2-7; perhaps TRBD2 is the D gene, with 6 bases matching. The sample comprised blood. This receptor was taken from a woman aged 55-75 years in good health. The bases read TGTGCCAGCAGATGGGACTCTTACAATGAGCAGTACTTC. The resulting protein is CASRWDSYNEQYF.